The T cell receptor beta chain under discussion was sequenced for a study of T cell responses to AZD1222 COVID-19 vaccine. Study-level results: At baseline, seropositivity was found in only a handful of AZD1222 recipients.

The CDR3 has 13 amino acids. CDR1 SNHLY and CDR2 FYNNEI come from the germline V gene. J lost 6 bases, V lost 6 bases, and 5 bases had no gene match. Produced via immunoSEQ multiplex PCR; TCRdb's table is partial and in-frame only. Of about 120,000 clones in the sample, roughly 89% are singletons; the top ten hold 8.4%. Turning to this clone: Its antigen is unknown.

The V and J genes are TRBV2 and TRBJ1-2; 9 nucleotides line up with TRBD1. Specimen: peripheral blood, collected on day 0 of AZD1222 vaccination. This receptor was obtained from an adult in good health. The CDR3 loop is CASRSRTGDGYTF. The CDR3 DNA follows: TGTGCCAGCAGGTCTAGGACAGGGGATGGCTACACCTTC.